One and the same sample provided the 12 T cell receptor beta chains below, sequenced in a study of OX40 agonist ivuxolimab in advanced cancers. Method: immunoSEQ multiplex PCR; TCRdb's copy keeps in-frame clones and lacks some. The sample contains tens of thousands of clones, about 88% of which appear only once. Here the sequenced sample was CD4+ or CD8+ T cells sorted from blood, taken in a trial of the OX40 agonist ivuxolimab. These receptors came from an adult with an advanced solid tumor such as melanoma, head and neck, liver or kidney cancer.

This sequence joins TRBV7-3 and TRBJ2-5; no definite D call. V was pared by 2 bases and J by 2 bases, with 15 bases between. Germline CDR1 is SGHTA and CDR2 is FQGTGA. The CDR3 length is 16 residues. Here the CDR3 reads CASSLVGPTVQETQYF. In DNA, the CDR3 is TGTGCCAGCAGCTTAGTGGGCCCGACCGTACAAGAGACCCAGTACTTC.

The chain carries TRBV5-6 and TRBJ2-5; D uncertain. V shed 4 bases and J shed 1 base, with 14 bases lying between them. The germline V gene encodes CDR1 SGHDT and CDR2 YYEEEE. The CDR3 has 15 residues. The CDR3 nucleotides are TGTGCCAGCAGCGGAATGGTAGCAGGCCAAGAGACCCAGTACTTC. It is translated as CASSGMVAGQETQYF.

This clone was recorded once. J is TRBJ1-6 and V is TRBV19; no firm D call. Germline V gene sequence: CDR1 LNHDA, CDR2 SQIVND (reference sequence). Deletions cut 5 bases from V and 9 bases from J, with 14 bases between. The CDR3 contains 14 residues. CDR3 residues: CASSLGVYGSPLHF. Here the CDR3 DNA reads TGTGCCAGTAGTCTCGGGGTTTACGGTTCACCCCTCCACTTT.

The chain is built from TRBV4-1 and TRBJ2-5; D unresolved. Germline V gene lookup returns CDR1 MGHRA and CDR2 YSYEKL. The CDR3 consists of 13 residues. V dropped 1 base and J dropped 5 bases, with 8 bases sitting between them. Here the CDR3 reads CASSQALGETQYF. The CDR3 nucleotides are TGCGCCAGCAGCCAAGCCCTAGGGGAGACCCAGTACTTC.

The V call is TRBV6-1, the J call TRBJ1-3; no reliable D call. Germline V lookup: CDR1 MNHNS, CDR2 SASEGT. The CDR3 extends over 14 amino acids. Trimming left V 1 base short and J 4 bases short, with 8 bases between. CDR3 sequence: CASSEGTWGNTIYF. DNA for the CDR3: TGTGCCAGCAGTGAAGGCACTTGGGGAAACACCATATATTTT.

The chain is built from TRBV18 and TRBJ2-3; no clear D gene. Between the trimmed V and J ends, which lost 0 bases and 4 bases, there was a span of 5 bases. The germline CDR1 and CDR2 sequences are KGHSH and LQKENI. CDR3 length: 13 amino acids. This chain's CDR3 is CASSPPAADTQYF. DNA for the CDR3: TGTGCCAGCTCACCACCGGCGGCAGATACGCAGTATTTT.

In this sample, this clone turned up a few times. J is TRBJ1-2 and V is TRBV2, with D unresolved. This CDR3 is 11 amino acids long. V lost 3 bases to trimming and J lost 6 bases, with 5 bases between them. CDR1 and CDR2 (germline): SNHLY, FYNNEI. Written as DNA, the CDR3 is TGTGCCAGCAGTGACACAGATGGCTACACCTTC. Translating gives CASSDTDGYTF.

This clone appeared a few times. The chain links TRBV7-7 to TRBJ2-5; weak D call: TRBD2 (6 bases). CDR1 and CDR2 from the germline V gene are SSHAT and FNYEAQ (reference sequence). With 5 bases removed from V and 4 bases from J, the gap between germline ends came to 14 bases. This CDR3 is built from 14 residues. The CDR3 DNA sequence: TGTGCCAGCAGCCCAGTCTCCGGGGGAGAGACCCAGTACTTC. Protein sequence: CASSPVSGGETQYF.

The chain couples TRBV6-1 to TRBJ1-1; D not certain. The CDR3 totals 12 residues. CDR1 and CDR2 from the germline V gene are MNHNS and SASEGT. With 7 bases removed from V and 6 bases from J, the gap between germline ends came to 12 bases. The CDR3 is CASIGYTAEAFF. The DNA of the CDR3 is TGTGCCAGCATCGGATACACTGCTGAAGCTTTCTTT.

The chain joins TRBV29-1 to TRBJ2-1; D call uncertain. This CDR3 has 15 amino acids. V lost 3 bases to trimming and J lost 3 bases, with 15 bases between them. Germline assignment: CDR1 SQVTM and CDR2 ANQGSEA. Here the CDR3 DNA reads TGCAGCGTTGACTCGGGCATGTCCATCTACAATGAGCAGTTCTTC. This codes for CSVDSGMSIYNEQFF.

This clone is a singleton in its sample. This chain joins TRBV12-5 and TRBJ2-7, with unresolved D. There are 15 residues in the CDR3. V was cut by 5 bases and J by 0 bases, with 14 bases left in between. In germline, CDR1 is LGHNT, CDR2 FRNRAP. The CDR3 coding sequence is TGTGCTAGTGGTCTGCGGTATCCGGGCTCCTACGAGCAGTACTTC. It is translated as CASGLRYPGSYEQYF.

This sequence joins TRBV20-1 and TRBJ2-5; 7 bases align to TRBD2. This CDR3 spans 11 amino acids. The germline V gene has CDR1 DFQATT and CDR2 SNEGSKA (reference sequence). Unmatched junction bases numbered 2, after V lost 6 bases and J lost 4 bases. CDR3 residues: CSAWGGETQYF. The DNA of the CDR3 is TGCAGTGCCTGGGGGGGAGAGACCCAGTACTTC.